Given below is one T cell receptor (beta chain) in context. Its target is not known. This CDR3 has 14 residues. Germline lookup yields CDR1 LNHNV and CDR2 YYDKDF (reference sequence). The ends lost 3 bases at V and 6 bases at J; junction bases unmatched: 6. The data originate from a study of cytomegalovirus exposure and HLA in healthy donors. General observations from the study: Reports credit the classifier with highly specific, highly sensitive diagnosis of cytomegalovirus status. There were several of the most significant clusters that appeared linked to common viral pathogens in a later analysis.

The PCR employed 60 Vbeta primers together with 13 Jbeta primers. Profiled with immunoSEQ multiplex PCR; TCRdb holds only in-frame clones, not every one. The table records 150,000 to 200,000 clones, 79% of them present only once. The chain combines TRBV15 with TRBJ2-7; 9 nucleotides align to TRBD2. The material sequenced was PBMCs. The receptor comes from a woman aged 45-65 years in good health and CMV-seronegative. The CDR3 sequence is CATSSGGLATEQYF. CDR3 nucleotides: TGTGCCACCAGCAGCGGGGGACTAGCAACCGAGCAGTACTTC.